The 25 T cell receptor beta chains below come from one sample, sequenced in a study of vaccination effects on CD4 cells after COVID-19. For these TCRs, the target antigens are not known. Antigen-specific CD4+ T cell clonotypes were called by their expansion after viral peptide-pool culture in ViraFEST. Cells that had been cultured for nine to eleven days were the source of isolated CD4+ T cells. According to the study, vaccine recipients showed no prior SARS-CoV-2 infection and negative nucleocapsid antibodies. Using immunoSEQ multiplex PCR, the repertoire was profiled, and TCRdb retains in-frame clones only, with some absent. This table has about 41,000 clones, around 68% appearing once. Source: CD4+ T cells from PBMCs cultured with HCoV-OC43 spike peptides, taken before COVID-19 vaccination. Subset specified: HCoV-OC43 spike overlapping peptide pool stimulation. The receptors were gathered from a human donor who received a COVID-19 vaccine.

The chain links TRBV12-3 or TRBV12-4 to TRBJ2-3; D could derive from TRBD1 or TRBD2 (5 bases each). This CDR3 region has 13 residues. The ends were cut back, 2 bases at V and 6 bases at J, with 9 bases in the middle. CDR3 loop: CASSLLGADTQYF. DNA of the CDR3: TGTGCCAGCAGTTTACTCGGGGCGGATACGCAGTATTTT.

Notes on this clone: Other DNA sequences within the sample encode an identical CDR3. The rearrangement uses TRBV7-2 and TRBJ2-7; D gene unclear. CDR1 and CDR2 from the germline V gene are SGHTA and FQGNSA. This CDR3 comprises 11 residues. V dropped 3 bases and J dropped 3 bases, with 3 bases sitting between them. The CDR3 DNA reads TGTGCCAGCAGCTTCAGCTACGAGCAGTACTTC. As protein: CASSFSYEQYF.

This clone was seen more than once but under ten times. The rearrangement links TRBV19 to TRBJ1-5, with TRBD1 matching over 7 bases. Unmatched junction bases numbered 7, after V lost 3 bases and J lost 5 bases. Germline CDR1 reads LNHDA; CDR2 reads SQIVND (reference sequence). This CDR3 spans 15 amino acids. The CDR3: CASSMGLTGYQPQHF. DNA of the CDR3: TGTGCCAGTAGTATGGGGTTGACAGGGTATCAGCCCCAGCATTTT.

This CDR3 reads CASSLVGVYGYTF. DNA for the CDR3: TGTGCCAGCAGCTTGGTTGGGGTCTATGGCTACACCTTC. The rearrangement joins TRBV5-8 to TRBJ1-2; D is ambiguous. The V end lost 0 bases, the J end lost 4 bases, and 7 bases lay between the germline ends. The CDR3 loop spans 13 amino acids. Looked up from germline, CDR1 is SGHTS and CDR2 is YDEGEE.

This chain joins TRBV30 and TRBJ1-1; D call uncertain. Trimming pared 8 bases from V and 2 bases from J, leaving 21 bases between. Per the germline V gene, CDR1 is GTSNPN and CDR2 is SVGIG (reference sequence). The CDR3 has 15 residues. The CDR3 is CAALPRTRRNTEAFF. The CDR3 bases are TGTGCCGCGCTCCCGCGGACGCGTAGAAACACTGAAGCTTTCTTT.

J is TRBJ2-1 and V is TRBV6-6, with D perhaps TRBD1 or TRBD2 (5 bases each). Trimming left V 2 bases short and J 9 bases short, with 11 bases between. This CDR3 spans 13 amino acids. Looked up from germline, CDR1 is MNHNY and CDR2 is SVGAGI (reference sequence). CDR3 nucleotides: TGTGCCAGCAGTTACGCCTCTGGGGGTGAGCAGTTCTTC. It specifies CASSYASGGEQFF.

This chain joins TRBV2 and TRBJ1-5, with a weak D call TRBD1 (5 bases). V lost 5 bases, J lost 5 bases, and 13 bases lay in between. Germline V gene sequence: CDR1 SNHLY, CDR2 FYNNEI. This CDR3 is built from 14 residues. The CDR3 nucleotides read TGTGCCAGCAGTTCCCAGGGAATCCATCAGCCCCAGCATTTT. Protein sequence: CASSSQGIHQPQHF. Full variable domain (outside the CDR3, taken from reference TRBV2 and TRBJ1-5): EPEVTQTPSHQVTQMGQEVILRCVPISNHLYFYWYRQILGQKVEFLVSFYNNEISEKSEIFDDQFSVERPDGSNFTLKIRSTKLEDSAMYFCASSSQGIHQPQHFGDGTRLSIL.

The chain joins TRBV18 to TRBJ1-2, with 7 bases aligning to TRBD1. CDR1 and CDR2 (germline): KGHSH, LQKENI. The J segment lost 6 bases and the V segment lost 5 bases, leaving 6 bases of the junction unmatched. CDR3 size: 13 residues. CDR3 DNA sequence: TGTGCCAGCTCATCGACAGGGACCCATGGCTACACCTTC. This translates into CASSSTGTHGYTF.

The chain recombines TRBV19 with TRBJ1-5; D perhaps matches TRBD1 (6 bases). CDR3 size: 11 residues. Germline V gives CDR1 LNHDA, CDR2 SQIVND (reference sequence). Trimming left V 7 bases short and J 11 bases short, with 12 bases between. The CDR3 coding sequence is TGTGCCAGTACTCGGGGGGACACCCAGCATTTT. The encoded protein is CASTRGDTQHF.

This chain uses TRBV20-1 with TRBJ2-7, with a possible D match to TRBD1 (6 bases). Trimming took 2 bases from V and 4 from J, leaving 6 bases between them. Germline loops: CDR1 DFQATT, CDR2 SNEGSKA (reference sequence). The CDR3 sequence is 11 residues long. CDR3 coding DNA: TGCAGTGCTAGAAGGGGGTACGAGCAGTACTTC. As protein: CSARRGYEQYF.

The rearrangement joins TRBV2 to TRBJ2-3; D uncertain. This CDR3 contains 15 residues. Trimming stripped 10 bases from V and 2 bases from J, with 19 bases between. Germline values: CDR1 SNHLY, CDR2 FYNNEI. This CDR3 is CATGMRGRLTDTQYF. The CDR3 DNA sequence: TGTGCCACTGGGATGAGAGGAAGACTCACAGATACGCAGTATTTT.

The chain is built from TRBV18 and TRBJ2-2; 14 bases align to TRBD2. This CDR3 spans 17 amino acids. Germline trimming cut 2 bases from V and 4 bases from J; bases unmatched to any gene: 3. Per germline, CDR1 KGHSH and CDR2 LQKENI. The CDR3 DNA reads TGTGCCAGCTCACCATTCGGGACTAGCGGGAGCACCGGGGAGCTGTTTTTT. Protein: CASSPFGTSGSTGELFF.

This rearrangement joins TRBV29-1 to TRBJ1-1, with D unresolved. V shed 7 bases and J shed 4 bases, with 13 bases lying between them. Germline values: CDR1 SQVTM, CDR2 ANQGSEA. The CDR3 extends over 12 amino acids. In nucleotides, the CDR3 is TGCAGCGGAAGGGCTGAGGGCACTGAAGCTTTCTTT. The encoded protein is CSGRAEGTEAFF.

This chain joins TRBV10-3 and TRBJ2-3; perhaps TRBD1 as D (6 bases). V was cut by 8 bases and J by 0 bases, with 6 bases left in between. Per germline, CDR1 ENHRY and CDR2 SYGVKD. This CDR3 region has 12 residues. The CDR3 DNA sequence: TGTGCCATCGGACAGAGCACAGATACGCAGTATTTT. This gives the protein CAIGQSTDTQYF.

This chain connects TRBV28 to TRBJ2-3; D could derive from TRBD1 or TRBD2 (5 bases each). There are 14 residues in the CDR3. Germline loops: CDR1 MDHEN, CDR2 SYDVKM. V lost 3 bases, J lost 6 bases, and 13 bases lay in between. This CDR3 is CASSLGRPWDTQYF. CDR3 nucleotides: TGTGCCAGCAGTTTGGGACGACCTTGGGATACGCAGTATTTT.

The genes are TRBV19 and TRBJ1-4, with a weak D call TRBD1 (5 bases). This CDR3 region has 17 residues. The V end was cut by 5 bases, the J end by 8 bases, with 24 bases between. Germline lookup yields CDR1 LNHDA and CDR2 SQIVND (reference sequence). CDR3 in DNA: TGTGCCAGTAGTCACCCTCGCGGCGGGGCGATCCGAGAAAAACTGTTTTTT. This sequence encodes CASSHPRGGAIREKLFF. The full variable domain, its missing parts supplied by reference TRBV19 and TRBJ1-4, is DGGITQSPKYLFRKEGQNVTLSCEQNLNHDAMYWYRQDPGQGLRLIYYSQIVNDFQKGDIAEGYSVSREKKESFPLTVTSAQKNPTAFYLCASSHPRGGAIREKLFFGSGTQLSVL.

The genes are TRBV13 and TRBJ2-1; D possibly corresponds to TRBD2 (6 bases). Per germline, CDR1 PRHDT and CDR2 FYEKMQ (reference sequence). V was cut by 5 bases and J by 5 bases, with 22 bases left in between. This CDR3 contains 17 residues. DNA for the CDR3: TGTGCCAGCAGCCTCCCGCGGGACGTCGGTGCGGACAATGAGCAGTTCTTC. This codes for CASSLPRDVGADNEQFF.

V is TRBV5-1 and J is TRBJ2-3; the match to TRBD2 covers 12 bases. CDR1 SGHRS and CDR2 YFSETQ come from the germline V gene. J lost 1 base, V lost 5 bases, and 5 bases had no gene match. This CDR3 comprises 16 residues. CDR3 nucleotides: TGCGCCAGCAGAGCTAGCGGGAGGGGAGGCACAGATACGCAGTATTTT. Translating it yields CASRASGRGGTDTQYF.

The chain combines TRBV6-5 with TRBJ2-3; 8 nucleotides match TRBD2. Germline assignment: CDR1 MNHEY and CDR2 SVGAGI. V was pared by 2 bases and J by 10 bases, with 5 bases of the junction left unmatched. The CDR3 is made up of 13 amino acids. The CDR3 reads CASSYKRGSAQYF. For the CDR3, the DNA is TGTGCCAGCAGTTACAAGCGGGGGTCTGCGCAGTATTTT.

The J gene is TRBJ2-1, the V gene TRBV5-1; D is uncertain. The germline gives CDR1 SGHRS, CDR2 YFSETQ. The CDR3 extends over 11 amino acids. V was shortened by 0 bases and J by 8 bases, with 3 bases between the two germline ends. The CDR3 DNA reads TGCGCCAGCAGCTTGGCCTATGAGCAGTTCTTC. Translating gives CASSLAYEQFF.

The J gene is TRBJ2-3, the V gene TRBV7-2, with unresolved D. Germline values: CDR1 SGHTA, CDR2 FQGNSA. The length of the CDR3 is 13 residues. V lost 4 bases and J lost 4, with 9 bases in between. CDR3 sequence reads: CASSSNAADTQYF. The CDR3 nucleotides read TGTGCCAGCAGCTCTAACGCGGCAGATACGCAGTATTTT.

J is TRBJ1-1 and V is TRBV24-1; 7 bases align to TRBD1. Germline CDR1 reads KGHDR; CDR2 reads SFDVKD. This CDR3 contains 14 residues. Losses at the gene ends were 5 bases for V and 3 bases for J; bases not matched to a gene: 5. The DNA for the CDR3 is TGTGCCACCAGTGGAGGGACAGACTACACTGAAGCTTTCTTT. Translation: CATSGGTDYTEAFF.

The chain joins TRBV5-1 to TRBJ2-1; the match to TRBD1 covers 12 bases. This CDR3 contains 15 residues. In germline, CDR1 is SGHRS, CDR2 YFSETQ. The trim removed 0 bases at V and 6 bases at J, leaving 1 base unmatched. This CDR3 reads CASSLGGQGANEQFF. The DNA of the CDR3 is TGCGCCAGCAGCTTGGGGGGACAGGGGGCCAATGAGCAGTTCTTC.

The chain couples TRBV6-5 to TRBJ2-7; 8 bases fit TRBD1. CDR1 is MNHEY, CDR2 SVGAGI, per germline. J lost 4 bases, V lost 2 bases, and 7 bases had no gene match. This CDR3 has 15 amino acids. This CDR3 is CASSYSPDRAYEQYF. The CDR3 DNA sequence: TGTGCCAGCAGTTACAGCCCGGACAGGGCTTACGAGCAGTACTTC.

This clone was recorded only once. J is TRBJ2-1 and V is TRBV7-2; TRBD2 agrees at 7 bases. The junction had 8 bases not matched to a gene; V was cut back by 3 bases and J by 9 bases. The CDR3 is 14 residues long. Germline V gene lookup returns CDR1 SGHTA and CDR2 FQGNSA. CDR3 bases: TGTGCCAGCAGCTTCGGGGGGAGAGCCGGTGAGCAGTTCTTC. The encoded protein is CASSFGGRAGEQFF. The variable domain in full, completed from reference TRBV7-2 and TRBJ2-1, reads GAGVSQSPSNKVTEKGKDVELRCDPISGHTALYWYRQSLGQGLEFLIYFQGNSAPDKSGLPSDRFSAERTGGSVSTLTIQRTQQEDSAVYLCASSFGGRAGEQFFGPGTRLTVL.